The 10 T cell receptor beta chains below all came from one sample that was sequenced in a study of tumor-infiltrating lymphocytes in primary liver carcinoma. Without any cell sorting, roughly 18-30 mg of bulk tissue yielded co-extracted RNA and DNA. TCR beta cDNA was reverse-transcribed from around 0.55 ug of total RNA. The reaction used a constant-region primer and ProtoScript II reverse transcriptase. Investigators got TCR beta libraries out of three nested multiplex PCR rounds, done with slightly modified ARM-PCR. Amplification in the first two PCR rounds was performed using TRBV1-TRBV30 forward primers and a C-beta reverse primer for 9 to 11 cycles each. TCRdb analysed the multiplex PCR reads with MiXCR anew, one entry per CDR3 protein. Of 85,000 to 100,000 distinct CDR3 sequences detected, roughly 70% appear once; the ten largest clones hold 27%. The source material was tumor-adjacent normal liver tissue. Every receptor here comes from a middle-aged man with primary liver carcinoma and hepatitis B virus infection.

The chain carries TRBV9 and TRBJ2-5, with a tentative D call TRBD1 (5 bases). Germline CDR1 is SGDLS and CDR2 is YYNGEE. This CDR3 has 15 amino acids. The V end was cut by 4 bases, the J end by 4 bases, with 17 bases between. The CDR3 DNA sequence: TGTGCCAGCAGCTCCCAGGGATGGTGGGCAGAGACCCAGTACTTC. This encodes CASSSQGWWAETQYF.

Note on this clonotype: As the CDR3 is not closed by the conserved phenylalanine or tryptophan, this likely results from a read error. It is unclear where the CDR3 begins or ends on the DNA, so no DNA is shown, and the CDR3 is as TCRdb lists it. This chain uses TRBV4-1 with TRBJ1-1; TRBD1, the table's D call, lacks a check against the DNA. Including both end residues, the CDR3 is 15 amino acids long. CDR1 and CDR2 (germline): MGHRA, YSYEKL. This chain's CDR3 is CASSQLRGGDTETFY.

This clonotype was picked up many times. The rearrangement joins TRBV5-1 to TRBJ2-5, with no clear D. V was shortened by 5 bases and J by 4 bases, with 12 bases between the two germline ends. The CDR3 has 13 amino acids. Germline-derived CDR1 and CDR2 are SGHRS and YFSETQ. The CDR3, as DNA: TGCGCCAGCAGTTTCGGTGGAACAGAGACCCAGTACTTC. Translating gives CASSFGGTETQYF. Drawing the rest from reference TRBV5-1 and TRBJ2-5, the complete variable domain is KAGVTQTPRYLIKTRGQQVTLSCSPISGHRSVSWYQQTPGQGLQFLFEYFSETQRNKGNFPGRFSGRQFSNSRSEMNVSTLELGDSALYLCASSFGGTETQYFGPGTRLLVL.

A remark on this clonotype: The junction does not match germline at one end; this may be a read error. The chain links TRBV6-5 to TRBJ1-4; the D gene is possibly TRBD1 (5 bases). Germline V gene sequence: CDR1 MNHEY, CDR2 SVGAGI. The CDR3 is 14 amino acids. CDR3 sequence: CANSNTGGAEKLFF. The CDR3 coding sequence is TGTGCCAACAGTAACACGGGGGGTGCTGAAAAACTGTTTTTT.

This clonotype was seen ten or more times. Here the CDR3 DNA reads TGTGCCAGCAGTGTGTCTTCGGCAGGGAACACTGAAGCTTTCTTT. Protein: CASSVSSAGNTEAFF. V is TRBV6-1 and J is TRBJ1-1; no definite D call. Trimming shortened V by 4 bases and J by 1 base, and 13 bases separated the two germline ends. Germline-derived CDR1 and CDR2 are MNHNS and SASEGT. The CDR3 extends over 15 amino acids.

This clonotype is medium-sized. CDR3 protein: CSVDLGRQGSSYEQYF. Here the CDR3 DNA reads TGCAGCGTTGATCTGGGCCGACAGGGATCGAGTTACGAGCAGTACTTC. The V gene is TRBV29-1, the J gene TRBJ2-7, with TRBD1 matching 7 bases. The CDR3 consists of 16 residues. The ends lost 3 bases at V and 4 bases at J; junction bases unmatched: 15. In germline, CDR1 is SQVTM, CDR2 ANQGSEA.

This chain uses TRBV6-5 with TRBJ2-7, with a tentative D call TRBD1 (6 bases). The V end was cut by 5 bases, the J end by 7 bases, with 15 bases between. CDR3 length: 13 amino acids. The germline CDR1 and CDR2 sequences are MNHEY and SVGAGI. The CDR3 bases are TGTGCCAGCAGTACGGGACACGGAGGTGAGCAGTACTTC. As protein: CASSTGHGGEQYF.

This clonotype was seen only once. This may come from a read error, since a much larger clone is one base off. The chain has TRBV10-3 and TRBJ2-5, with 7 bases that match TRBD2. This CDR3 comprises 17 residues. Germline lookup yields CDR1 ENHRY and CDR2 SYGVKD. V was clipped by 6 bases and J by 4 bases; unmatched bases: 17. CDR3 coding DNA: TGTGCCATCAGCGGGGCTAGCGGAGGGAAAAGTCTAGAGACCCAGTACTTC. Residues: CAISGASGGKSLETQYF.

With regard to this clonotype: This could be a read error, since a much larger clone is one nucleotide away. This rearrangement joins TRBV10-1 to TRBJ2-1, with D possibly TRBD2 on 5 matching bases. The CDR3 totals 14 residues. Germline V lookup: CDR1 WNHNN, CDR2 SYGVQD (reference sequence). The V and J ends lost 3 bases and 8 bases respectively, with 14 bases between them. Written as DNA, the CDR3 is TGCGCCAGCAGTGATGGGTCGGGAAGCTATGAGCAGTTCTTC. It specifies CASSDGSGSYEQFF.

The table lists this clonotype with many counts. The V call is TRBV10-3, the J call TRBJ2-4; D is possibly TRBD1 (6 bases). The germline V gene encodes CDR1 ENHRY and CDR2 SYGVKD. The CDR3 loop spans 15 amino acids. With 5 bases removed from V and 9 bases from J, the gap between germline ends came to 20 bases. This chain's CDR3 is CAISISGAPVGIQYF. CDR3 DNA sequence: TGTGCCATCAGTATTTCAGGGGCTCCAGTGGGCATTCAGTACTTC.